This passage covers 23 T cell receptor beta chains from one sample sequenced in a study of blood T cell repertoires in COVID-19 (TCRdb year 2020). Library creation used the immunoSEQ multiplex PCR assay. This immuneACCESS table, as held by TCRdb, lists in-frame sequences with V and J called but not all clones. Of the missing ones, under half trace to an unresolved V gene in checked studies; the others have no known cause. This sample comprises tens of thousands of clones, about 80% of them detected only once. The ten largest clones take up over 15% of the sample. Sequencing was performed on peripheral blood. Source of these receptors: a human donor in a cohort sampled during active COVID-19.

The J gene is TRBJ1-5, the V gene TRBV12-3 or TRBV12-4, with D tentatively TRBD1 (6 bases). The CDR3 length is 13 residues. The V end lost 5 bases, the J end lost 6 bases, and 11 bases lay between the germline ends. CDR3 nucleotide sequence: TGTGCCAGCAGTGGACAGAGTAGTCAGCCCCAGCATTTT. Translating gives CASSGQSSQPQHF.

A single count supports this clone. The rearrangement joins TRBV5-1 to TRBJ1-2; 8 bases are a match to TRBD1. The trim removed 7 bases at V and 7 bases at J, leaving 12 bases unmatched. The CDR3 has 14 residues. Germline CDR1 is SGHRS and CDR2 is YFSETQ. The CDR3 sequence is CASASDRGMSGYTF. For the CDR3, the DNA is TGCGCCAGCGCCTCAGACAGGGGTATGTCTGGCTACACCTTC.

V usage is TRBV7-9 and J usage is TRBJ2-5; TRBD2 agrees at 12 bases. The CDR3 covers 17 residues. V lost 5 bases to trimming and J lost 4 bases; unmatched junction nucleotides: 11. The germline CDR1 and CDR2 sequences are SEHNR and FQNEAQ (reference sequence). CDR3 sequence (DNA): TGTGCCAGCAGCCCTAGCGGGGGGGAATCGAGACGAGAGACCCAGTACTTC. Amino acids: CASSPSGGESRRETQYF.

The rearrangement joins TRBV9 to TRBJ1-5, with 9 nucleotides matching TRBD1. Germline V gives CDR1 SGDLS, CDR2 YYNGEE. CDR3 length: 14 amino acids. After removal of 3 bases from V and 7 bases from J, the junction contained 5 bases not matched to a gene. The CDR3 reads CASSAWDRDQPQHF. DNA of the CDR3: TGTGCCAGCAGCGCCTGGGACAGGGACCAGCCCCAGCATTTT.

This chain links TRBV6-5 with TRBJ1-2; 7 bases map to TRBD1. CDR1 MNHEY and CDR2 SVGAGI come from the germline V gene. Germline trimming cut 0 bases from V and 1 base from J; bases unmatched to any gene: 2. This CDR3 is built from 15 residues. CDR3 in amino acids: CASSYSRGLNYGYTF. As DNA, the CDR3 is TGTGCCAGCAGTTACTCGAGGGGGCTTAACTATGGCTACACCTTC.

The gene calls are TRBV2 and TRBJ2-5; 7 positions match TRBD1. Germline assignment: CDR1 SNHLY and CDR2 FYNNEI. The CDR3 is 13 amino acids. J gave up 1 base and V 9 bases, and 5 bases lay outside the gene matches. As DNA, the CDR3 is TGTGCCAGTGCCGACAGGGTCCAAGAGACCCAGTACTTC. This translates into CASADRVQETQYF.

V usage is TRBV3-1 (or the pseudogene TRBV3-2) and J usage is TRBJ1-2; D is unresolved. V was clipped by 8 bases and J by 11 bases, with 18 bases between them. The CDR3 extends over 12 amino acids. The germline gives CDR1 LGHDT, CDR2 YNNKEL (reference sequence). The CDR3 region has the DNA TGTGCCAGCCGCGCCTCTGGGGAGAGGTACACCTTC. Protein: CASRASGERYTF.

The chain combines TRBV5-1 with TRBJ1-2; weak D call: TRBD1 (6 bases). Per the germline V gene, CDR1 is SGHRS and CDR2 is YFSETQ. The CDR3 contains 14 residues. Trimming left V 3 bases short and J 3 bases short, with 12 bases between. The CDR3 DNA sequence: TGCGCCAGCAGCTCCTCGGCAGGGGACTATGGCTACACCTTC. Protein sequence: CASSSSAGDYGYTF.

The chain employs TRBV19 and TRBJ2-7; perhaps TRBD2 as D (7 bases). Per the germline V gene, CDR1 is LNHDA and CDR2 is SQIVND (reference sequence). V gave up 7 bases and J gave up 2 bases, with 18 bases separating them. CDR3 length: 15 residues. In DNA form, the CDR3 reads TGTGCCAGTACCCCCACGGGGGGCCCTACCTACGAGCAGTACTTC. This encodes CASTPTGGPTYEQYF.

V gene TRBV18 combines with J gene TRBJ2-7, with TRBD1 as a possible D gene (6 bases). V was clipped by 4 bases and J by 4 bases, with 14 bases between them. From germline, CDR1 is KGHSH and CDR2 LQKENI. The CDR3 extends over 14 amino acids. This CDR3 is CASSHRTATYEQYF. CDR3 DNA: TGTGCCAGCTCACACAGGACAGCGACATACGAGCAGTACTTC.

In this sample, this clone turned up a few times. The V call is TRBV6-1, the J call TRBJ1-6; 10 nucleotides line up with TRBD1. The germline CDR1 and CDR2 sequences are MNHNS and SASEGT. Unmatched junction bases numbered 12, after V lost 4 bases and J lost 0 bases. The CDR3 consists of 20 residues. The CDR3: CASSAIAGTGDSSYNSPLHF. DNA for the CDR3: TGTGCCAGCAGTGCAATAGCCGGGACAGGGGATAGCTCCTATAATTCACCCCTCCACTTT.

The chain is built from TRBV7-9 and TRBJ2-6; D perhaps matches TRBD1 (6 bases). Trimming pared 0 bases from V and 0 bases from J, leaving 12 bases between. The CDR3 consists of 18 residues. The germline CDR1 and CDR2 sequences are SEHNR and FQNEAQ (reference sequence). The CDR3 loop reads CASSLAGTLSSGANVLTF. The DNA of the CDR3 is TGTGCCAGCAGCTTAGCGGGGACACTTAGCTCTGGGGCCAACGTCCTGACTTTC.

This chain uses TRBV27 with TRBJ2-7, with 7 nucleotides matching TRBD1. The junction had 6 bases not matched to a gene; V was cut back by 4 bases and J by 0 bases. This CDR3 is 15 amino acids long. In germline, CDR1 is MNHEY, CDR2 SMNVEV (reference sequence). The CDR3: CASSSPGGSSYEQYF. CDR3 sequence (DNA): TGTGCCAGCAGTTCTCCAGGGGGAAGCTCCTACGAGCAGTACTTC.

J is TRBJ2-7 and V is TRBV19; 9 positions match TRBD2. Trimming cost V 5 bases and J 0 bases; bases outside gene matches: 8. The germline gives CDR1 LNHDA, CDR2 SQIVND (reference sequence). The CDR3 contains 16 residues. For the CDR3, the DNA is TGTGCCAGTAGTCTACAGCGGGGGGCCAGCTCCTACGAGCAGTACTTC. This codes for CASSLQRGASSYEQYF. Supplemented by reference TRBV19 and TRBJ2-7, the full variable domain reads DGGITQSPKYLFRKEGQNVTLSCEQNLNHDAMYWYRQDPGQGLRLIYYSQIVNDFQKGDIAEGYSVSREKKESFPLTVTSAQKNPTAFYLCASSLQRGASSYEQYFGPGTRLTVT.

Only one count was recorded for this clone. The CDR3 sequence is CASSQEDRGQREQYF. CDR3 bases: TGCGCCAGCAGCCAAGAAGACAGGGGGCAGCGCGAGCAGTACTTC. The V call is TRBV4-3, the J call TRBJ2-7; 10 bases are shared with TRBD1. Germline V gene sequence: CDR1 LGHNA, CDR2 YSLEER. Unmatched junction bases numbered 5, after V lost 0 bases and J lost 6 bases. The CDR3 runs to 15 residues.

This chain joins TRBV23-1 and TRBJ2-2; 7 nucleotides align to TRBD1. TRBV23-1 is designated an ORF whose function remains uncertain. The V and J ends lost 4 bases and 0 bases, in that order; junction bases with no gene match: 5. The CDR3 is made up of 16 amino acids. The CDR3 sequence: CASSRSTGSNTGELFF. CDR3 in DNA: TGCGCCAGCAGTCGATCGACAGGGTCGAACACCGGGGAGCTGTTTTTT.

J is TRBJ2-7 and V is TRBV3-1 (or the pseudogene TRBV3-2); D is undetermined. The CDR3 totals 12 residues. Germline V gene sequence: CDR1 LGHDT, CDR2 YNNKEL (reference sequence). V lost 2 bases to trimming and J lost 6 bases, with 8 bases between them. CDR3 bases: TGTGCCAGCAGCCAATTACTGCGCGAGCAGTACTTC. As protein: CASSQLLREQYF.

The J gene is TRBJ2-7, the V gene TRBV5-8; 7 bases agree with TRBD2. Per germline, CDR1 SGHTS and CDR2 YDEGEE. V shed 6 bases and J 3 bases; nucleotides not matched to a gene: 12. This CDR3 comprises 15 residues. The CDR3 DNA reads TGTGCCAGCAACCTCCCGGGAGGCGCCGTCTACGAGCAGTACTTC. It specifies CASNLPGGAVYEQYF.

The V call is TRBV5-4, the J call TRBJ1-4; the match to TRBD1 covers 11 bases. The CDR3 is 17 amino acids. The junction had 13 bases not matched to a gene; V was cut back by 4 bases and J by 8 bases. CDR1 SGHNT and CDR2 YYREEE come from the germline V gene (reference sequence). The CDR3 region is CASSIGPPGQGGEKLFF. Written as DNA, the CDR3 is TGTGCCAGCAGCATCGGGCCTCCGGGACAGGGGGGCGAAAAACTGTTTTTT.

In regard to this clone: The conserved phenylalanine or tryptophan is not found at the CDR3 terminus, so this likely reflects a read error. The DNA is left out, because the CDR3 cannot be placed on it with certainty; the CDR3 is given as TCRdb lists it. The chain employs TRBV6-1 and TRBJ2-7; the DNA was not compared with TRBD1, the D call given in the table. Germline assignment: CDR1 MNHNS and CDR2 SASEGT. The CDR3 spans 13 amino acids, including both terminal residues. The CDR3 reads CASSENFQAGTIL.

The chain has TRBV29-1 and TRBJ2-6; no definite D call. Germline CDR1 SQVTM, CDR2 ANQGSEA. The CDR3 is made up of 13 amino acids. Trimming left V 7 bases short and J 1 base short, with 8 bases between. The CDR3 protein is CSAVPSGANVLTF. CDR3 DNA: TGCAGCGCCGTCCCTTCTGGGGCCAACGTCCTGACTTTC.

The chain recombines TRBV5-1 with TRBJ1-1; D uncertain. Germline lookup yields CDR1 SGHRS and CDR2 YFSETQ. V was shortened by 0 bases and J by 8 bases, with 29 bases between the two germline ends. The CDR3 covers 19 residues. The CDR3 sequence is CASSLARSKSMNTEVEAFF. CDR3 DNA: TGCGCCAGCAGCTTGGCCCGATCCAAAAGTATGAACACCGAGGTGGAAGCTTTCTTT.

This clone turned up a few times. The rearrangement joins TRBV29-1 to TRBJ2-2; D is uncertain. V dropped 4 bases and J dropped 2 bases, with 11 bases sitting between them. The CDR3 runs to 14 residues. The germline V gene has CDR1 SQVTM and CDR2 ANQGSEA. CDR3 nucleotide sequence: TGCAGCGTTGGGGCGATCTCCAACACCGGGGAGCTGTTTTTT. It encodes CSVGAISNTGELFF.